The 14 T cell receptor beta chains presented below share a single source sample, sequenced in a study of shared clonotypes between healthy human individuals. Clones were read by immunoSEQ multiplex PCR, and TCRdb kept only the in-frame ones, dropping some. The table lists about 590,000 clones, nearly 97% of them singletons, with 0.11% in the top ten. CD45RO-negative, CCR7-positively selected cells formed the naive CD8 fraction, excluding terminally differentiated effector memory CD45RA+ cells. Sequenced: naive CD8+ T cells sorted from blood. All receptors come from a woman aged 30 to 39 in good health.

As concerns this clone: The sample carries other DNA sequences with the same CDR3. J is TRBJ2-7 and V is TRBV27; 10 positions match TRBD2. Germline CDR1 reads MNHEY; CDR2 reads SMNVEV (reference sequence). Trimming took 4 bases from V and 0 from J; bases not matched to a gene: 0. The CDR3 extends over 14 amino acids. CDR3 bases: TGTGCCAGCAGTTGGACTAGCGGCTCCTACGAGCAGTACTTC. It encodes CASSWTSGSYEQYF.

The J gene is TRBJ1-2, the V gene TRBV9, with 8 bases that match TRBD1. CDR1 SGDLS and CDR2 YYNGEE come from the germline V gene. This CDR3 has 15 amino acids. V trimming: 3 bases; J trimming: 6 bases; junction bases outside the gene matches: 10. The DNA for the CDR3 is TGTGCCAGCAGCGGAGGAGACAGGGGCGGGGATGGCTACACCTTC. It encodes CASSGGDRGGDGYTF.

This clone is a singleton in its sample. The chain employs TRBV5-6 and TRBJ1-5; unclear D gene. In germline, CDR1 is SGHDT, CDR2 YYEEEE. The CDR3 has 12 residues. The V and J ends lost 4 bases and 6 bases respectively, with 8 bases between them. This CDR3 reads CASSGPGQPQHF. The CDR3 DNA reads TGTGCCAGCAGCGGGCCGGGTCAGCCCCAGCATTTT.

V and J are TRBV14 and TRBJ2-1, with 11 bases matching TRBD2. The junction had 2 bases not matched to a gene; V was cut back by 4 bases and J by 0 bases. In germline, CDR1 is SGHDN, CDR2 FVKESK. The CDR3 loop spans 16 amino acids. The CDR3 DNA reads as TGTGCCAGCAGCCCACTAGCGGGAGACTCCTACAATGAGCAGTTCTTC. Its protein is CASSPLAGDSYNEQFF.

This rearrangement joins TRBV6-1 to TRBJ2-3; 9 nucleotides align to TRBD2. The CDR3 sequence is 14 residues long. Germline lookup yields CDR1 MNHNS and CDR2 SASEGT. With 6 bases clipped from V and 6 bases from J, the junction kept 7 bases outside the gene matches. The CDR3 region is CASSTRLADDTQYF. The CDR3 region has the DNA TGTGCCAGCAGCACCCGACTAGCGGACGATACGCAGTATTTT.

This clone appeared a single time. This chain uses TRBV5-1 with TRBJ2-7; TRBD1 agrees at 10 bases. Per germline, CDR1 SGHRS and CDR2 YFSETQ. V lost 0 bases, J lost 4 bases, and 4 bases stayed unmatched. The CDR3 extends over 15 amino acids. The CDR3 DNA sequence: TGCGCCAGCAGCTTGGCCGGACAGGGGGGATACGAGCAGTACTTC. This encodes CASSLAGQGGYEQYF.

This rearrangement joins TRBV19 to TRBJ2-7; 9 bases match TRBD1. The CDR3 consists of 15 residues. The V segment lost 3 bases and the J segment 5 bases; nucleotides outside the gene matches: 8. CDR1 is LNHDA and CDR2 is SQIVND in the germline V gene (reference sequence). CDR3 sequence reads: CASSISQGATDEQYF. CDR3 coding DNA: TGTGCCAGTAGTATCTCACAGGGGGCGACCGACGAGCAGTACTTC.

This chain joins TRBV29-1 and TRBJ2-7, with D tentatively TRBD1 or TRBD2 (5 bases each). This CDR3 is built from 16 residues. Germline CDR1 and CDR2: SQVTM and ANQGSEA. V lost 1 base and J lost 0, with 16 bases in between. CDR3 in amino acids: CSVEGVGDGTSYEQYF. In DNA, the CDR3 is TGCAGCGTTGAAGGGGTAGGCGACGGGACCTCCTACGAGCAGTACTTC.

J is TRBJ1-1 and V is TRBV5-6, with TRBD1 as a possible D gene (5 bases). The CDR3 is 13 amino acids. V gave up 0 bases and J gave up 7 bases, with 10 bases separating them. CDR1 is SGHDT and CDR2 is YYEEEE in the germline V gene. The CDR3 sequence is CASSLVRVHEAFF. CDR3 nucleotide sequence: TGTGCCAGCAGCTTGGTCAGGGTTCATGAAGCTTTCTTT.

This clone was seen once. The rearrangement links TRBV11-3 to TRBJ2-1; D is perhaps TRBD2 (6 bases). The length of the CDR3 is 13 residues. Germline-derived CDR1 and CDR2 are SGHNT and YENEEA. The V end lost 0 bases, the J end lost 7 bases, and 7 bases lay between the germline ends. The CDR3: CASSLDGGNEQFF. The DNA for the CDR3 is TGTGCCAGCAGCTTAGATGGGGGGAATGAGCAGTTCTTC.

This clone was observed a single time. The chain links TRBV19 to TRBJ1-2; a possible D gene is TRBD1 (6 bases). The V gene lost 3 bases and the J gene lost 4 bases, with 15 bases spanning the gap. The CDR3 loop spans 15 amino acids. The V gene's germline CDR1 is LNHDA and CDR2 SQIVND (reference sequence). Here the CDR3 reads CASSIRQEVSYGYTF. CDR3 bases: TGTGCCAGTAGTATCCGACAGGAGGTGAGCTATGGCTACACCTTC.

The CDR3 DNA is TGTGCCAGCAGCTACCTAGCGGAGAACACAGATACGCAGTATTTT. It codes for CASSYLAENTDTQYF. The chain is built from TRBV28 and TRBJ2-3, with 7 bases lining up with TRBD2. Looked up from germline, CDR1 is MDHEN and CDR2 is SYDVKM. Unmatched junction bases numbered 8, after V lost 6 bases and J lost 2 bases. This CDR3 comprises 15 residues.

V and J are TRBV2 and TRBJ2-1; possible D gene TRBD2, 6 bases. V was pared by 11 bases and J by 7 bases, with 21 bases between. The CDR3 runs 14 residues. Per germline, CDR1 SNHLY and CDR2 FYNNEI. This chain's CDR3 is CAGVDTVGGNEQFF. DNA for the CDR3: TGTGCCGGAGTTGACACGGTCGGGGGAAATGAGCAGTTCTTC. Filled out from reference TRBV2 and TRBJ2-1, the complete variable domain reads EPEVTQTPSHQVTQMGQEVILRCVPISNHLYFYWYRQILGQKVEFLVSFYNNEISEKSEIFDDQFSVERPDGSNFTLKIRSTKLEDSAMYFCAGVDTVGGNEQFFGPGTRLTVL.

In its sample, this clone was seen once. The chain links TRBV28 to TRBJ2-1; 15 nucleotides match TRBD2. Germline V gene data show CDR1 as MDHEN and CDR2 as SYDVKM. Trimming took 3 bases from V and 7 from J; bases not matched to a gene: 7. The CDR3 extends over 17 amino acids. Here the CDR3 reads CASSLSPGTSGRNEQFF. CDR3 sequence (DNA): TGTGCCAGCAGTTTGTCACCCGGGACTAGCGGGAGGAATGAGCAGTTCTTC.